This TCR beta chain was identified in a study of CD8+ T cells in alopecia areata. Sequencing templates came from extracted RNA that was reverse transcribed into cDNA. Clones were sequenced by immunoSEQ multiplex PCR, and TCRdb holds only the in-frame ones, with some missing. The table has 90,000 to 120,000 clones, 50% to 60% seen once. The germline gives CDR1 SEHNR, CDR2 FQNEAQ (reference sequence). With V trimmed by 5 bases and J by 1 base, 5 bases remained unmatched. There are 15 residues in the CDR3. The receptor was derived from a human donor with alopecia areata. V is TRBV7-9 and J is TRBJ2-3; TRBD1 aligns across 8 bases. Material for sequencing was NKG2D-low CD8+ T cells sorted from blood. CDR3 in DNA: TGTGCCAGCAGCCCCACAGGGGGAGGCACAGATACGCAGTATTTT. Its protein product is CASSPTGGGTDTQYF.